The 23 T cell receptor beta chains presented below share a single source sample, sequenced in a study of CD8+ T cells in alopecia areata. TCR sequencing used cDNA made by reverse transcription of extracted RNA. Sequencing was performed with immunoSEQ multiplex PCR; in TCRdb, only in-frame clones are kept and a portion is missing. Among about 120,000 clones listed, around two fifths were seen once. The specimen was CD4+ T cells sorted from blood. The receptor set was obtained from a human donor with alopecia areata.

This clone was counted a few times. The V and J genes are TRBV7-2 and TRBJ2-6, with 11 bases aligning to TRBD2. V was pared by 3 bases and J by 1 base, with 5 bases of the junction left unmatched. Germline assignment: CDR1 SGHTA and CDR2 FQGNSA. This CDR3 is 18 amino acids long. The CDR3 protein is CASSFSLAGGSGANVLTF. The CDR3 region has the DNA TGTGCCAGCAGCTTTAGCCTAGCGGGAGGATCTGGGGCCAACGTCCTGACTTTC.

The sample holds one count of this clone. The CDR3 loop reads CAWSGGDGYTF. CDR3 sequence (DNA): TGTGCCTGGAGCGGGGGCGATGGCTACACCTTC. The genes are TRBV30 and TRBJ1-2; possible D gene TRBD1, 6 bases. CDR1 GTSNPN and CDR2 SVGIG come from the germline V gene (reference sequence). V was trimmed by 3 bases and J by 6 bases, leaving 8 bases between them. The length of the CDR3 is 11 residues.

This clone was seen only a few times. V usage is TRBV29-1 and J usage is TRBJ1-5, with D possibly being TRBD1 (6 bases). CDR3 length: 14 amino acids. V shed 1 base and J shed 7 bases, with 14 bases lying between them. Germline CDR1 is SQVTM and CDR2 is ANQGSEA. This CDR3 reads CSVEATGKGQPQHF. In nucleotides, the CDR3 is TGCAGCGTTGAAGCAACAGGGAAAGGGCAGCCCCAGCATTTT.

Written as DNA, the CDR3 is TGCGCCAGCAGCTTGGGATCAGGGGATCGTGGCTACACCTTC. Translation: CASSLGSGDRGYTF. This chain uses TRBV5-1 with TRBJ1-2; a weak D match, TRBD1 (6 bases). In germline, CDR1 is SGHRS, CDR2 YFSETQ. The CDR3 runs to 14 residues. V lost 0 bases and J lost 7, with 13 bases in between.

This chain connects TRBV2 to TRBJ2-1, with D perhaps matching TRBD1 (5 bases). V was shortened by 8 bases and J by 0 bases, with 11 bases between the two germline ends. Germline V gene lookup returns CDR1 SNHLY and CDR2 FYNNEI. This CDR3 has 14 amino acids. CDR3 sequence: CASGAGLSYNEQFF. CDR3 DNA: TGTGCCAGCGGGGCCGGTCTCTCCTACAATGAGCAGTTCTTC.

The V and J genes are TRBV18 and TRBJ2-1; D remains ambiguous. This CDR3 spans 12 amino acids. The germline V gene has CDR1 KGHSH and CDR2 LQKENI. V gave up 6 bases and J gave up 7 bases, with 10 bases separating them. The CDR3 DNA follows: TGTGCCAGCTCCCTCCTGGAGAATGAGCAGTTCTTC. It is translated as CASSLLENEQFF. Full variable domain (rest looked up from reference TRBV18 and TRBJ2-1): NAGVMQNPRHLVRRRGQEARLRCSPMKGHSHVYWYRQLPEEGLKFMVYLQKENIIDESGMPKERFSAEFPKEGPSILRIQQVVRGDSAAYFCASSLLENEQFFGPGTRLTVL.

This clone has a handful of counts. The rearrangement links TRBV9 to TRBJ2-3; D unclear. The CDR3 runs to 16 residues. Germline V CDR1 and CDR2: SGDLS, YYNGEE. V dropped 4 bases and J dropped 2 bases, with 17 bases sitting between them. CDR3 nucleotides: TGTGCCAGCAGCTCCCGCCCTACAGCTATCACAGATACGCAGTATTTT. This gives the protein CASSSRPTAITDTQYF.

CDR3 protein: CSVAPVRGQGEPRRDYGYTF. For the CDR3, the DNA is TGCAGCGTCGCCCCTGTGCGGGGACAGGGAGAGCCCCGGCGAGACTATGGCTACACCTTC. This chain links TRBV29-1 with TRBJ1-2, with 9 bases that match TRBD1. The CDR3 runs 20 residues. V dropped 6 bases and J dropped 3; count of bases not matched to a gene: 26. Per germline, CDR1 SQVTM and CDR2 ANQGSEA.

CDR3 amino acids: CASSDRSALREQYF. For the CDR3, the DNA is TGCGCCAGCAGCGATAGAAGCGCCCTTAGGGAGCAGTACTTC. This chain connects TRBV5-1 to TRBJ2-7; D remains unclear. Trimming removed 4 bases from V and 7 bases from J, with 18 bases in between. The CDR3 has 14 amino acids. Germline CDR1 is SGHRS and CDR2 is YFSETQ.

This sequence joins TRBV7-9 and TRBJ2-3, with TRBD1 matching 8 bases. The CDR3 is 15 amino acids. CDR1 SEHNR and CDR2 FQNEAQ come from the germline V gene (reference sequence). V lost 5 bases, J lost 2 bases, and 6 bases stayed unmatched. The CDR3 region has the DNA TGTGCCAGCAGCCTTCGACAGGGGCCCACAGATACGCAGTATTTT. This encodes CASSLRQGPTDTQYF.

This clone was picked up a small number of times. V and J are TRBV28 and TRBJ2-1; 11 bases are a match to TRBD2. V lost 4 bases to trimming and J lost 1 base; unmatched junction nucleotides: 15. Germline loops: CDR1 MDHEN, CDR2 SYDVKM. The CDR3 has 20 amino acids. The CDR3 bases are TGTGCCAGCAGTTCCCCGGGACTAGCGGTAACACAGGGGTCCTACAATGAGCAGTTCTTC. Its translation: CASSSPGLAVTQGSYNEQFF. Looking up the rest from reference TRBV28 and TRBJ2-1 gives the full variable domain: DVKVTQSSRYLVKRTGEKVFLECVQDMDHENMFWYRQDPGLGLRLIYFSYDVKMKEKGDIPEGYSVSREKKERFSLILESASTNQTSMYLCASSSPGLAVTQGSYNEQFFGPGTRLTVL.

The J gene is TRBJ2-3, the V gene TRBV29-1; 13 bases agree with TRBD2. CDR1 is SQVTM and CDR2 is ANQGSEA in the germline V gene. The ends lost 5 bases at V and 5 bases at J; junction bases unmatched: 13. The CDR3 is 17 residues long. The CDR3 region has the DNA TGCAGCGTTTCTAGACTAGCGGGAGGCCCAGGAGGAGATACGCAGTATTTT. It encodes CSVSRLAGGPGGDTQYF.

This CDR3 is CASSFTRGETQYF. DNA for the CDR3: TGCGCCAGCAGCTTCACTAGAGGCGAGACCCAGTACTTC. The rearrangement joins TRBV4-1 to TRBJ2-5; D may be TRBD2 (5 bases). Trimming took off 5 bases at V and 5 bases at J, with 12 bases between the two ends. Per the germline V gene, CDR1 is MGHRA and CDR2 is YSYEKL. The CDR3 is 13 amino acids.

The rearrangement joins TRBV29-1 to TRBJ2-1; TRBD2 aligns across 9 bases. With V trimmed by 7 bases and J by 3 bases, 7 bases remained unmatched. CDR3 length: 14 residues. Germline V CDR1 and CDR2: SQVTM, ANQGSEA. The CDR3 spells CSGVGSGSYNEQFF. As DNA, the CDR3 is TGCAGCGGGGTTGGTAGCGGGAGCTACAATGAGCAGTTCTTC.

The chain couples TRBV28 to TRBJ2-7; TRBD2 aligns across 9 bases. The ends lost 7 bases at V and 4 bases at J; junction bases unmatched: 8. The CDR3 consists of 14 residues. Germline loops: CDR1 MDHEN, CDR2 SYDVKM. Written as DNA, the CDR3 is TGTGCCAGCACCCTATCTAGCGGGGCTTACGAGCAGTACTTC. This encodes CASTLSSGAYEQYF.

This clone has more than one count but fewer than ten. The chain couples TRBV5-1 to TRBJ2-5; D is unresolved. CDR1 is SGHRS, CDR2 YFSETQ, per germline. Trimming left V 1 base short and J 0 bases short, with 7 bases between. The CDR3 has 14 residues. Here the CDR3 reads CASSLRRNQETQYF. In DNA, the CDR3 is TGCGCCAGCAGCTTGCGTCGAAACCAAGAGACCCAGTACTTC.

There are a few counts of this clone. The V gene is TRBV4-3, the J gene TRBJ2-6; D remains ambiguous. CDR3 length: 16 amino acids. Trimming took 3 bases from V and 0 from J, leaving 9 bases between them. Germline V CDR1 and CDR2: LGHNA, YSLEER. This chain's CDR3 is CASSQQKHSGANVLTF. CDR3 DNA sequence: TGCGCCAGCAGCCAGCAGAAGCACTCTGGGGCCAACGTCCTGACTTTC.

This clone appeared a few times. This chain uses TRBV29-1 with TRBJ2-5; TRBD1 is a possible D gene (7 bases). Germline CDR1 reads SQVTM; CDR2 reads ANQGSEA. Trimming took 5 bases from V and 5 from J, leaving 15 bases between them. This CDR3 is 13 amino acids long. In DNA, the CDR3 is TGCAGCGTTAGGAGGGGGCGAGGGGAGACCCAGTACTTC. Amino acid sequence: CSVRRGRGETQYF.

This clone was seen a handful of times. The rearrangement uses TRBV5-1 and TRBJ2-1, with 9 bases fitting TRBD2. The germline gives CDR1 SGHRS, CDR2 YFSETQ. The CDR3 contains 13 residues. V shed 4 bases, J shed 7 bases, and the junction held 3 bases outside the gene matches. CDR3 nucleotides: TGCGCCAGCAGCCGGACTAGCGAGAATGAGCAGTTCTTC. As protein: CASSRTSENEQFF. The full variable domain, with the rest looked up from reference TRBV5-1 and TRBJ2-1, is KAGVTQTPRYLIKTRGQQVTLSCSPISGHRSVSWYQQTPGQGLQFLFEYFSETQRNKGNFPGRFSGRQFSNSRSEMNVSTLELGDSALYLCASSRTSENEQFFGPGTRLTVL.

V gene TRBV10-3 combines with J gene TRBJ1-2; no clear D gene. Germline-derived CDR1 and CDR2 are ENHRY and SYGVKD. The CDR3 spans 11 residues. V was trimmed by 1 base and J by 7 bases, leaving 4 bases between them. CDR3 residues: CAISEYSGYTF. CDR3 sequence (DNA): TGTGCCATCAGTGAGTACAGTGGCTACACCTTC.

The CDR3 region has the DNA TGTGCCAGCAGCCCGGGACGCCTACATCAACTGTACTTC. Protein sequence: CASSPGRLHQLYF. The V call is TRBV7-2, the J call TRBJ2-7; D tentatively fits TRBD1 or TRBD2 (5 bases each). The CDR3 totals 13 residues. The germline V and J ends were trimmed by 5 bases and 12 bases, with 20 bases remaining between them. Germline assignment: CDR1 SGHTA and CDR2 FQGNSA.

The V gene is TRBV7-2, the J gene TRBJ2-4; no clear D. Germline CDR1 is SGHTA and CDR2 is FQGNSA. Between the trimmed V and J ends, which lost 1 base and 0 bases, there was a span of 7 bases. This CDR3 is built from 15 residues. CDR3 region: CASSLGLQAKNIQYF. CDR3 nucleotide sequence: TGTGCCAGCAGCTTAGGTCTCCAAGCCAAAAACATTCAGTACTTC.

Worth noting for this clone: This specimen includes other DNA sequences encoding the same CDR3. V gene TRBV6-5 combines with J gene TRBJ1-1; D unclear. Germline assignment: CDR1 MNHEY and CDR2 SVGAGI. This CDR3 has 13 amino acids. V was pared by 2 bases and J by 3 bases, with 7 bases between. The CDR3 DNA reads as TGTGCCAGCAGTTACGGCCGGGACACTGAAGCTTTCTTT. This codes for CASSYGRDTEAFF.